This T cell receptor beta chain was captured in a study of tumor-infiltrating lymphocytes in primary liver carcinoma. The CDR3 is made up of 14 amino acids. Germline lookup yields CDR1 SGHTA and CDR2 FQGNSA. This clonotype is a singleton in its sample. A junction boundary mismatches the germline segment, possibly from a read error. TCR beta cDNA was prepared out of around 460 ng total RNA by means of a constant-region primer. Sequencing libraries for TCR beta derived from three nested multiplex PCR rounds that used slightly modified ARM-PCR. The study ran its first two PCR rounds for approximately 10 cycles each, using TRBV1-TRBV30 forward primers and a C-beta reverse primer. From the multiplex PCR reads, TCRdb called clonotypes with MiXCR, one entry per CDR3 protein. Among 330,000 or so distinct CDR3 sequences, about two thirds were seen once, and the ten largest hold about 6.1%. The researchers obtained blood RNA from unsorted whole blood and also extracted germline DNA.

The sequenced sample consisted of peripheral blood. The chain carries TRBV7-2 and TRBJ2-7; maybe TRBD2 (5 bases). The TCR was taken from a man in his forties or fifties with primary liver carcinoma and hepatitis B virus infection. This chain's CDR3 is CAISQGGPKNEQYF. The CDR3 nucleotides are TGTGCCATCAGCCAAGGCGGGCCTAAGAACGAGCAGTACTTC.